This TCR beta chain was recovered during a study of tumor-infiltrating lymphocytes in primary liver carcinoma. Study context: The five patients, who were men and women, ranged in age from 30 to 69 years. Study-wide points: Tumors significantly exceeded blood in top-250-clone fraction (p = 0.039). Overlap between tumor regions exceeded overlap of tumor with adjacent tissue or blood.

A remark on this clonotype: Its antigen is not known.

The CDR3 totals 13 residues. Between the trimmed V and J ends, which lost 5 bases and 7 bases, there was a span of 12 bases. Germline V lookup: CDR1 MDHEN, CDR2 SYDVKM. RNA and DNA were co-extracted from roughly 20-30 mg of unsorted bulk tissue. From around 500 ng total RNA, TCR beta cDNA was generated with a primer in the constant region. Library construction for TCR beta comprised three nested multiplex PCR rounds performed with slightly modified ARM-PCR. Amplification in the first two PCR rounds was performed using TRBV1-TRBV30 forward primers and a C-beta reverse primer for 10 cycles each. MiXCR, applied by TCRdb to the multiplex PCR reads, yields one record per CDR3 protein. The table lists over 100,000 distinct CDR3 sequences, 65% to 75% of them singletons.

Material for sequencing was tumor-adjacent normal liver tissue. This receptor was taken from a woman aged 55-70 years with primary liver carcinoma and hepatitis B virus infection. This rearrangement joins TRBV28 to TRBJ2-1; D is perhaps TRBD2 (6 bases). CDR3 coding DNA: TGTGCCAGCAGTAACTGGGAGGTGAATGAGCAGTTCTTC. Translation gives CASSNWEVNEQFF.